This T cell receptor (beta chain) comes out of a study of shared clonotypes between healthy human individuals. About the study: Ranging from 18 to 49 in age, donors were a couple of women and a few men.

Here immunoSEQ multiplex PCR was the method, and the copy in TCRdb shows in-frame clones only, minus some. The sample has about 2.2 million clones, 80% to 95% seen once. Study-wide results and caveats: Tissues were not sampled, only blood, and their repertoires likely differ.

Terminally differentiated effector memory CD45RA+ cells were excluded from the naive CD8 cells, which were CD45RO-negative and positively selected for CCR7. About this clone: The antigen is unknown.

This TCR was recovered from a man in his late teens or twenties in good health. Some clones in this sample may be carry-over from other donors' samples. The sample was naive CD8+ T cells from PBMCs.

The CDR3 loop is CASSHSGRRDEQYF. CDR3 sequence (DNA): TGTGCCAGCAGCCACAGCGGGAGGAGGGACGAGCAGTACTTC. The chain links TRBV5-6 to TRBJ2-7, with TRBD2 matching over 9 bases. This CDR3 is 14 amino acids long. Germline V CDR1 and CDR2: SGHDT, YYEEEE. Trimming cost V 4 bases and J 5 bases; bases outside gene matches: 7. Together with reference TRBV5-6 and TRBJ2-7, the CDR3 gives the full variable domain: DAGVTQSPTHLIKTRGQQVTLRCSPKSGHDTVSWYQQALGQGPQFIFQYYEEEERQRGNFPDRFSGHQFPNYSSELNVNALLLGDSALYLCASSHSGRRDEQYFGPGTRLTVT.